The 14 T cell receptor beta chains given below trace back to one sample, sequenced in a study of post-analysis software for immune sequencing data (dated by TCRdb to the mid-2010s). Broad study findings and their caveats: Four or five TRBV segments, including TRBV5-6, TRBV5-1 and TRBV20-1, were significantly more frequent in patients than controls.

What these receptors recognize is not known. Libraries came from PCR. Instrument on record: Illumina HiSeq 2500. To reduce PCR and sequencing biases, unique molecular identifiers were incorporated into the TCR beta cDNA libraries. TCRdb ran its own pipeline on the public reads, namely fastp trimming at Q25 and MiXCR clone calling, and kept in-frame beta chains. Rows are unified per CDR3 protein, each entry keeping the most common DNA and genes. Present in this sample are about 770,000 distinct CDR3 sequences, 46% of which were seen just once. Over 4.5% of the sample lies in the top ten. Sequenced: blood. The source is a girl between 5 and 17 years old with multiple sclerosis.

V gene TRBV6-2 or TRBV6-3 combines with J gene TRBJ2-1; no definite D call. V was pared by 6 bases and J by 6 bases, with 9 bases between. In germline, CDR1 is MNHEY, CDR2 SVGEGT. The CDR3 length is 12 residues. This chain's CDR3 is CASSPPLNEQFF. The CDR3 nucleotides read TGTGCCAGCAGCCCGCCCCTCAATGAGCAGTTCTTC.

The chain recombines TRBV20-1 with TRBJ2-1, with D uncertain. Trimming pared 1 base from V and 6 bases from J, leaving 13 bases between. This CDR3 is 14 amino acids long. Per the germline V gene, CDR1 is DFQATT and CDR2 is SNEGSKA (reference sequence). The CDR3 loop reads CSARVDGLANEQFF. The CDR3 bases are TGCAGTGCTAGAGTGGATGGTCTGGCCAATGAGCAGTTCTTC.

As to this clonotype: One end of the junction does not line up with germline, which may come from a read error. The chain carries TRBV28 and TRBJ2-3, with TRBD2 matching 9 bases. CDR3 size: 16 residues. Germline values: CDR1 MDHEN, CDR2 SYDVKM. CDR3 bases: TGTGCCTGCAGTCCCGGAGGAGCGGGAGGAACAGATACGCAGTATTTT. Protein product: CACSPGGAGGTDTQYF.

This rearrangement joins TRBV28 to TRBJ2-7, with 15 bases lining up with TRBD2. CDR1 and CDR2 from the germline V gene are MDHEN and SYDVKM. The CDR3 covers 19 residues. V gave up 4 bases and J gave up 2 bases; unmatched junction bases: 12. In DNA form, the CDR3 reads TGTGCCAGCAGTTCCCTAGAGGGTGGACTAGCGGGGGGGACCTACGAGCAGTACTTC. Its protein product is CASSSLEGGLAGGTYEQYF.

The chain has TRBV27 and TRBJ1-2; D gene ambiguous. Trimming took off 8 bases at V and 4 bases at J, with 11 bases between the two ends. CDR1 and CDR2 (germline): MNHEY, SMNVEV (reference sequence). This CDR3 has 12 amino acids. The CDR3 bases are TGTGCCAGCTTTCGTTCCGGCTATGGCTACACCTTC. It translates to CASFRSGYGYTF.

The chain links TRBV6-5 to TRBJ1-2, with D tentatively TRBD1 (5 bases). Trimming cost V 6 bases and J 4 bases, with 21 bases left between them. Germline lookup yields CDR1 MNHEY and CDR2 SVGAGI. The CDR3 spans 16 residues. CDR3 nucleotides: TGTGCCAGCAGGGGCAGGGATGCCATCTTCCGCTATGGCTACACCTTC. Translation gives CASRGRDAIFRYGYTF.

The chain carries TRBV28 and TRBJ1-2; 7 nucleotides line up with TRBD1. The germline V gene has CDR1 MDHEN and CDR2 SYDVKM. The CDR3 extends over 19 amino acids. The ends lost 2 bases at V and 3 bases at J; junction bases unmatched: 18. DNA for the CDR3: TGTGCCAGCAGTTTAAGTATAGGGACAGCGGCCAAAGGGGACTATGGCTACACCTTC. This gives the protein CASSLSIGTAAKGDYGYTF.

V gene TRBV2 combines with J gene TRBJ2-7, with TRBD2 identical over 11 bases. The germline V gene encodes CDR1 SNHLY and CDR2 FYNNEI. The CDR3 totals 14 residues. The trim removed 4 bases at V and 2 bases at J, leaving 1 base unmatched. CDR3 DNA: TGTGCCAGCAGTGGACTAGCGGGAACCTACGAGCAGTACTTC. It codes for CASSGLAGTYEQYF.

The chain joins TRBV11-3 to TRBJ2-5; 10 bases fit TRBD2. The CDR3 runs 16 residues. Germline V gene sequence: CDR1 SGHNT, CDR2 YENEEA. The junction had 13 bases not matched to a gene; V was cut back by 5 bases and J by 7 bases. CDR3 residues: CASSLPTSGTPRTQYF. For the CDR3, the DNA is TGTGCCAGCAGCCTGCCAACTAGCGGGACACCCCGGACCCAGTACTTC.

This chain links TRBV9 with TRBJ2-4; D gene unclear. Germline V gives CDR1 SGDLS, CDR2 YYNGEE. Trimming cost V 4 bases and J 2 bases, with 13 bases left between them. This CDR3 comprises 15 residues. As DNA, the CDR3 is TGTGCCAGCAGCTTACAACCCGCCCCCAAAAACATTCAGTACTTC. It codes for CASSLQPAPKNIQYF.

This clonotype has just a few counts. The V call is TRBV6-5, the J call TRBJ2-4; D is ambiguous. V lost 0 bases, J lost 13 bases, and 4 bases lay in between. The CDR3 extends over 10 amino acids. Germline CDR1 is MNHEY and CDR2 is SVGAGI. In nucleotides, the CDR3 is TGTGCCAGCAGTTACTCATCCCAGTACTTC. Its translation: CASSYSSQYF.

As regards this clonotype: No DNA is shown, since the ends of the CDR3 on it are uncertain; the CDR3 is the one TCRdb lists. The chain recombines TRBV28 with TRBJ2-4. The CDR3 extends over 14 residues, inclusive of both ends. From germline, CDR1 is MDHEN and CDR2 SYDVKM. The CDR3 here is CASSSSGKPYEQYF.

This clonotype was counted many times. The chain has TRBV5-6 and TRBJ2-3; a possible D gene is TRBD2 (6 bases). In germline, CDR1 is SGHDT, CDR2 YYEEEE. V dropped 4 bases and J dropped 2 bases, with 11 bases sitting between them. The CDR3 contains 14 residues. CDR3 in amino acids: CASSMGLYTDTQYF. The CDR3 nucleotides are TGTGCCAGCAGCATGGGACTGTACACAGATACGCAGTATTTT.

In DNA form, the CDR3 reads TGCAGTGCTTCCTTGGGGGGACTGGTATACGAGCAGTACTTC. Amino acid sequence: CSASLGGLVYEQYF. The rearrangement joins TRBV20-1 to TRBJ2-7, with D possibly being TRBD2 (6 bases). The CDR3 is made up of 14 amino acids. The V gene's germline CDR1 is DFQATT and CDR2 SNEGSKA (reference sequence). V dropped 5 bases and J dropped 4 bases, with 18 bases sitting between them.